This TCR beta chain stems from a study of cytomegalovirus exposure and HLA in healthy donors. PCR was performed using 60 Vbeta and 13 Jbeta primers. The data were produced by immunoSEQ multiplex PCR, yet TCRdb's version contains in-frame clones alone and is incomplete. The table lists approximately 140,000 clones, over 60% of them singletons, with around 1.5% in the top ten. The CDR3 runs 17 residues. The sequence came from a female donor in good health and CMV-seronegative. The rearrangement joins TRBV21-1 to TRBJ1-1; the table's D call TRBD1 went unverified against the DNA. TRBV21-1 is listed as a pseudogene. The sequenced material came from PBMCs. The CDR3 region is CASRQQGTCNPNTEAFF. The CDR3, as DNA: TGTGCCAGCAGACAACAGGGGACCTGCAACCCGAACACTGAAGCTTTCTTT.